A single sample is the source of the 8 T cell receptor beta chains below, sequenced in a study of post-analysis software for immune sequencing data. Study results and limitations: In patients, TRBV5-6, TRBV5-1 and TRBV20-1 belonged to 4 or 5 TRBV segments found more frequently than in controls.

TCR beta libraries were prepared from cDNA with unique molecular identifiers. TCRdb fed the PCR reads into MiXCR, producing one record per CDR3 protein. This sample has fewer than 900,000 distinct CDR3 sequences, with about half found just once. These receptors have no identified antigens. Input material: blood. These receptors came from a girl between 5 and 17 years old with multiple sclerosis.

This clonotype was counted a few times. The genes are TRBV24-1 and TRBJ1-5; D unresolved. The CDR3 is 12 residues long. Looked up from germline, CDR1 is KGHDR and CDR2 is SFDVKD. Trimming took 4 bases from V and 7 from J, leaving 7 bases between them. The CDR3: CATSEGLQPQHF. The DNA of the CDR3 is TGTGCCACCAGTGAGGGCCTCCAGCCCCAGCATTTT.

This clonotype was observed a few times. The chain recombines TRBV9 with TRBJ1-2, with 7 positions matching TRBD1. Germline lookup yields CDR1 SGDLS and CDR2 YYNGEE. The CDR3 runs to 13 residues. J was trimmed by 7 bases and V by 2 bases; bases with no gene match: 5. The CDR3 loop reads CASSVTGFSGYTF. The CDR3, as DNA: TGTGCCAGCAGCGTGACAGGGTTTAGTGGCTACACCTTC.

The rearrangement uses TRBV6-2 or TRBV6-3 and TRBJ1-5, with a tentative D call TRBD1 (6 bases). CDR3 length equals 17 residues. V was shortened by 0 bases and J by 1 base, with 13 bases between the two germline ends. The germline gives CDR1 MNHEY, CDR2 SVGEGT. The CDR3 loop reads CASSYSGGRWSNQPQHF. The CDR3 coding sequence is TGTGCCAGCAGTTACTCGGGGGGGCGGTGGAGCAATCAGCCCCAGCATTTT.

The chain employs TRBV30 and TRBJ2-7; perhaps TRBD1 as D (5 bases). This CDR3 region has 12 residues. Germline values: CDR1 GTSNPN, CDR2 SVGIG (reference sequence). The V end was cut by 4 bases, the J end by 1 base, with 8 bases between. The CDR3, as DNA: TGTGCCTGGACGACAGTGTCCTACGAGCAGTACTTC. Translation gives CAWTTVSYEQYF.

The V and J genes are TRBV7-2 and TRBJ2-5; D perhaps matches TRBD2 (6 bases). CDR3 length: 14 residues. The germline V and J ends were trimmed by 1 base and 7 bases, with 13 bases remaining between them. Germline V CDR1 and CDR2: SGHTA, FQGNSA. As DNA, the CDR3 is TGTGCCAGCAGCTTAGACGCGGGACGGATGACCCAGTACTTC. Protein sequence: CASSLDAGRMTQYF.

V gene TRBV6-5 combines with J gene TRBJ1-6; D unclear. Germline CDR1 MNHEY, CDR2 SVGAGI. The germline V and J ends were trimmed by 6 bases and 1 base, with 13 bases remaining between them. CDR3 length equals 16 residues. CDR3: CASSPAPISYNSPLHF. The CDR3 DNA reads TGTGCCAGCAGCCCCGCCCCCATATCCTATAATTCACCCCTCCACTTT.

In DNA form, the CDR3 reads TGTGCCAGCAGTTTATTGCCCCTGTACTCTGGGGCCAACGTCCTGACTTTC. It codes for CASSLLPLYSGANVLTF. This rearrangement joins TRBV27 to TRBJ2-6; D unclear. CDR3 size: 17 residues. The V gene lost 1 base and the J gene lost 0 bases, with 10 bases spanning the gap. CDR1 MNHEY and CDR2 SMNVEV come from the germline V gene (reference sequence).

The V call is TRBV7-8, the J call TRBJ2-7; D may correspond to TRBD1 or TRBD2 (5 bases each). The CDR3 covers 14 residues. The germline CDR1 and CDR2 sequences are SGHVS and FQNEAQ. V lost 6 bases and J lost 0, with 12 bases in between. CDR3: CASSPLGASYEQYF. The CDR3 DNA reads TGTGCCAGCAGTCCCCTCGGGGCCTCCTACGAGCAGTACTTC. Complete variable domain (other parts from reference TRBV7-8 and TRBJ2-7): GAGVSQSPRYKVAKRGQDVALRCDPISGHVSLFWYQQALGQGPEFLTYFQNEAQLDKSGLPSDRFFAERPEGSVSTLKIQRTQQEDSAVYLCASSPLGASYEQYFGPGTRLTVT.